Listed below are T cell receptor beta chains from one sample, sequenced in a study of cytomegalovirus exposure and HLA in healthy donors. Data came from immunoSEQ multiplex PCR; TCRdb stores just in-frame clones and leaves some out. The table has tens of thousands of clones, 85% to 95% seen once. The sequenced sample consisted of PBMCs. The receptors derive from a man aged 18 to 30 in good health and CMV-seronegative. The CDR3 runs from the conserved cysteine through the conserved F or W. Each record gives: CDR3 length, clone size, J gene, V gene, D gene, CDR3 DNA, CDR3 protein. The D gene is left open where the match is weak. Size is omitted from some rows. Given values are once, few, many or a class for expanded clones.

len: 14; abundance: .; j_gene: TRBJ2-7; v_gene: TRBV10-3; d_gene: TRBD1; CDR3nt: TGTGCCATCAGGAGGAGACAGGGTCTAAACGAGCAGTACTTC; CDR3aa: CAIRRRQGLNEQYF
len: 15; abundance: .; j_gene: TRBJ2-7; v_gene: TRBV5-6; d_gene: TRBD2; CDR3nt: TGTGCCAGCAGCTTGCCCCCGGGAGGAGTCTACGAGCAGTACTTC; CDR3aa: CASSLPPGGVYEQYF
len: 14; abundance: .; j_gene: TRBJ1-2; v_gene: TRBV6-5; d_gene: .; CDR3nt: TGTGCCAGCACCCTCGCGTGGGGGGGCTATGGCTACACCTTC; CDR3aa: CASTLAWGGYGYTF
len: 15; abundance: .; j_gene: TRBJ1-6; v_gene: TRBV5-1; d_gene: TRBD1; CDR3nt: TGCGCCAGCAGCTTGGAGGTAGGGGGCGGTTCACCCCTCCACTTT; CDR3aa: CASSLEVGGGSPLHF
len: 11; abundance: .; j_gene: TRBJ2-1; v_gene: TRBV7-3; d_gene: TRBD2; CDR3nt: TGTGCCAGCAGCCACGGACTAGCCCCCATCTTC; CDR3aa: CASSHGLAPIF
len: 15; abundance: .; j_gene: TRBJ2-1; v_gene: TRBV6-5; d_gene: TRBD2; CDR3nt: TGTGCCAGCGTGGGGAGCGGGAGGTCATACAATGAGCAGTTCTTC; CDR3aa: CASVGSGRSYNEQFF
len: 15; abundance: .; j_gene: TRBJ1-2; v_gene: TRBV5-5; d_gene: TRBD1; CDR3nt: TGTGCCAGCAGCTGGACAGGGGGTGAATCGTATGGCTACACCTTC; CDR3aa: CASSWTGGESYGYTF
len: 16; abundance: .; j_gene: TRBJ2-1; v_gene: TRBV27; d_gene: .; CDR3nt: TGTGCCAGCAGTTTATCGGGGGAGGCTGTTTACAATGAGCAGTTCTTC; CDR3aa: CASSLSGEAVYNEQFF
len: 13; abundance: few; j_gene: TRBJ2-1; v_gene: TRBV25-1; d_gene: TRBD2; CDR3nt: TGTGCCAGCACCTCCGGACTAGCGGCTGAGCAGTTCTTC; CDR3aa: CASTSGLAAEQFF
len: 16; abundance: .; j_gene: TRBJ2-4; v_gene: TRBV15; d_gene: TRBD1; CDR3nt: TGTGCCACCAGCGGAGGACAGGGAGCCTACAAAAACATTCAGTACTTC; CDR3aa: CATSGGQGAYKNIQYF
len: 14; abundance: .; j_gene: TRBJ2-5; v_gene: TRBV5-1; d_gene: .; CDR3nt: TGCGCCAGCAGCTTGAGCTCAGGTCAAGAGACCCAGTACTTC; CDR3aa: CASSLSSGQETQYF
len: 12; abundance: once; j_gene: TRBJ1-2; v_gene: TRBV5-1; d_gene: .; CDR3nt: TGCGCCAGCAGCCCATCGGGGGAGGGCTACACCTTC; CDR3aa: CASSPSGEGYTF
len: 13; abundance: .; j_gene: TRBJ1-2; v_gene: TRBV7-6; d_gene: .; CDR3nt: TGTGCCAGCAGCTTAGCGTTGCAGTATGGCTACACCTTC; CDR3aa: CASSLALQYGYTF
len: 17; abundance: .; j_gene: TRBJ2-1; v_gene: TRBV4-2; d_gene: TRBD1; CDR3nt: TGTGCCAGCAGCCAAGGGGTGGGACAGGGGATGGTTGATGAGCAGTTCTTC; CDR3aa: CASSQGVGQGMVDEQFF
len: 17; abundance: .; j_gene: TRBJ2-7; v_gene: TRBV4-3; d_gene: TRBD2; CDR3nt: TGCGCCAGCAGCCAAGATCTAGCGGGAGGGCGATCCTACGAGCAGTACTTC; CDR3aa: CASSQDLAGGRSYEQYF